A few counts support the clone carrying this TCR beta chain. Antigen specificity is unknown. The record originates from a study of regulatory T cells in long-lasting Graves disease. Across the whole study: Persistence in Graves' disease denoted antithyroid drug use beyond 5 years alongside positive TSH receptor antibodies. Study-wide results and caveats: There were preferences for TRBV28, TRBJ1-2 and TRBJ2-5 in persistent disease. TCR diversity was lower in persistent Graves' patients than in newly diagnosed ones.

Unmatched junction bases numbered 10, after V lost 4 bases and J lost 9 bases. The CDR3 has 14 residues. CDR1 is SQVTM, CDR2 ANQGSEA, per germline. According to the study, TCR beta libraries were built with iRepertoire HTBI primers and CDR3-region Arm-PCR. Using its own MiXCR run on the multiplex PCR reads, TCRdb lists one record per CDR3 protein. The data show roughly 500,000 distinct CDR3 sequences, about a fifth seen once. As for time point: persistent/refractory GD, antithyroid drugs over 5 years with positive TRAb. The TCR library was made from RNA extracted from PBMCs. A peripheral blood sample, 7 to 9.5 milliliters in volume, was drawn into EDTA tubes.

V usage is TRBV29-1 and J usage is TRBJ2-1, with 9 nucleotides matching TRBD2. The sample here was peripheral blood mononuclear cells (PBMCs), taken when the disease was refractory, from a patient treated with antithyroid drugs. The receptor was derived from a female donor with Graves disease. This CDR3 is CSVAGIAGEGEQFF. The CDR3 coding sequence is TGCAGCGTTGCGGGGATAGCGGGAGAGGGTGAGCAGTTCTTC.